This is a list of T cell receptor beta chains from one sample in a study of CD8 T cells in Susac syndrome. TCRdb passed the immunoSEQ multiplex PCR reads through MiXCR, listing each CDR3 protein once. The sample includes about 240,000 distinct CDR3 sequences, about 96% seen only once; the top ten take approximately 0.1%. The sequencing sample was made of CD4+ T cells from PBMCs. These receptors were taken from a human donor with Susac syndrome. Both conserved end residues are part of each CDR3. The D gene is left open where the match is weak. Some rows have no size entry. The others give once, few or many, or a class for an expanded clone.

V	D	J	size	DNA	CDR3
TRBV29-1	-	TRBJ2-7	-	TGCAGCGTCGCCAGGACAGATGACGAGCAGTACTTC	CSVARTDDEQYF
TRBV30	-	TRBJ2-1	-	TGTGCCTGGGGCCTACCTGGGTACAATGAGCAGTTCTTC	CAWGLPGYNEQFF
TRBV11-2	TRBD1	TRBJ2-1	once	TGTGCCAGCAGCTCCCCCAGGGGGAGCTCCTACAATGAGCAGTTCTTC	CASSSPRGSSYNEQFF
TRBV7-9	-	TRBJ2-4	-	TGTGCCAGCAGCTTAATGCAGGCCAAAAACATTCAGTACTTC	CASSLMQAKNIQYF
TRBV30	-	TRBJ2-5	few	TGTGCCTGGAGTGAGGAGACCCAGTACTTC	CAWSEETQYF
TRBV28	TRBD1	TRBJ1-5	-	TGTGCCAGCACTGTTGTGGGACAGCTTAATCAGCCCCAGCATTTT	CASTVVGQLNQPQHF
TRBV9	TRBD2	TRBJ2-1	-	TGTGCCAGCGGTATAGCGGGAGGGAATAATGAGCAGTTCTTC	CASGIAGGNNEQFF
TRBV18	-	TRBJ2-1	-	TGTGCCAGCTCCCCTGGTCGAGGGTTCTACAATGAGCAGTTCTTC	CASSPGRGFYNEQFF
TRBV9	-	TRBJ2-1	-	TGTGCCAGCAGCGTAAGCGGCGGGTGGTCCTACAATGAGCAGTTCTTC	CASSVSGGWSYNEQFF
TRBV27	TRBD2	TRBJ2-7	-	TGTGCCAGCAGACCTAACCTAGCGGGAGGTGGAAAGCAGTACTTC	CASRPNLAGGGKQYF
TRBV20-1	TRBD2	TRBJ2-2	-	TGCAGTGCTAAGTCAGCGGGAATCGGCGGGGAGCTGTTTTTT	CSAKSAGIGGELFF
TRBV29-1	-	TRBJ1-1	-	TGCAGCGCCGAAGGGGGGTTCCGAGACACTGAAGCTTTCTTT	CSAEGGFRDTEAFF
TRBV2	-	TRBJ1-2	-	TGTGCCAGCAGTCTATTGGGAGGGGATGGCTACACCTTC	CASSLLGGDGYTF
TRBV9	-	TRBJ2-7	-	TGTGCCAGGACCGGGACTCTAGCCTACGAGCAGTACTTC	CARTGTLAYEQYF
TRBV14	-	TRBJ2-1	-	TGTGCCAGCAGCCAAGTTGTTTTCTCCTACAATGAGCAGTTCTTC	CASSQVVFSYNEQFF
TRBV12-3/TRBV12-4	-	TRBJ2-7	-	TGTGCCAGCCCCGTCGTTGGAGGGGATCCCTGGCCTCCCCCCTACGAGCAGTACTTC	CASPVVGGDPWPPPYEQYF
TRBV29-1	-	TRBJ1-1	-	TGCAGCGTTGCCCCGAACAACCAGGGTGAAGCTTTCTTT	CSVAPNNQGEAFF
TRBV20-1	TRBD1	TRBJ2-7	-	TGCAGTGCTCCACCGAGGACAGGGGGAAGCGAGCAGTACTTC	CSAPPRTGGSEQYF
TRBV29-1	TRBD1	TRBJ1-1	-	TGCAGCGCCAGGACAGGGGGGGACACTGAAGCTTTCTTT	CSARTGGDTEAFF
TRBV18	-	TRBJ1-1	-	TGTGCCAGCTCACCATACCGGAACACTGAAGCTTTCTTT	CASSPYRNTEAFF
TRBV7-6	-	TRBJ1-5	-	TGTGCCAGCAGCCTTACAGCAGGTGAAAATCAGCCCCAGCATTTT	CASSLTAGENQPQHF
TRBV20-1	TRBD1	TRBJ1-2	-	TGCAGTGCTTTGGGACAGGGGACCTATGGCTACACCTTC	CSALGQGTYGYTF
TRBV25-1	TRBD2	TRBJ2-1	-	TGTGCCAGCAGTGTCGGGGGGGAGCAGTTCTTC	CASSVGGEQFF
TRBV9	-	TRBJ2-1	-	TGTGCCAGCAGCGAAGCCCCCGGGACGAAGGATCCCCGGTTCTTC	CASSEAPGTKDPRFF
TRBV6-6	-	TRBJ1-5	-	TGTGCCAGCAGTTCCGATCGTCAGCCCCAGCATTTT	CASSSDRQPQHF
TRBV3-1	TRBD2	TRBJ2-6	-	TGTGCCAGCAGCGCCGGGACTAGCCTTTATTCTGGGGCCAACGTCCTGACTTTC	CASSAGTSLYSGANVLTF
TRBV3-1	-	TRBJ2-5	once	TGTGCCAGCAGCCAAGACACAGGACAAGAGACCCAGTACTTC	CASSQDTGQETQYF
TRBV30	-	TRBJ1-3	-	TGTGCCTGGAGCCCGGGACAAGCTAACACTGGAAACACCATATATTTT	CAWSPGQANTGNTIYF
TRBV19	-	TRBJ1-2	-	TGTGCCGTAACCAGACCGGGACAACGGCGTGGCTACACCTTC	CAVTRPGQRRGYTF
TRBV15	-	TRBJ1-1	once	TGTGCCACCAGCAGACCGTACCAGATCCAGGACAGAAGGAACACTGAAGCTTTCTTT	CATSRPYQIQDRRNTEAFF
TRBV7-2	TRBD2	TRBJ2-5	-	TGTGCCAGCAGCTCCAGCAGACCTGGCCTAGCGGGGCAAGAGACCCAGTACTTC	CASSSSRPGLAGQETQYF
TRBV20-1	TRBD2	TRBJ2-5	-	TGCAGTGCTAGAGATCCTAGCGGGGGACAAGAGACCCAGTACTTC	CSARDPSGGQETQYF
TRBV2	TRBD2	TRBJ2-1	-	TGTGCCAGCAGTGGAAGCGGGAGGGCCCACAATGAGCAGTTCTTC	CASSGSGRAHNEQFF
TRBV20-1	-	TRBJ2-7	-	TGCAGTGCGTCTCCGAAGAGGTTCTCCTACGAGCAGTACTTC	CSASPKRFSYEQYF
TRBV4-2	TRBD1	TRBJ2-2	-	TGTGCCAGCAGCGACCACAGGGGAAACAGGCACGGGGAGCTGTTTTTT	CASSDHRGNRHGELFF
TRBV18	-	TRBJ1-4	-	TGTGCCAGCTCGCATGGGCCGAGTAATGAAAAACTGTTTTTT	CASSHGPSNEKLFF
TRBV25-1	TRBD2	TRBJ2-2	-	TGTGCCAGCAGTGAATTGTGGACTAGTTCCACCGGGGAGCTGTTTTTT	CASSELWTSSTGELFF
TRBV28	TRBD1	TRBJ1-2	once	TGTGCCAGCAGCAGTCCGGGACAGGGTCATGGCTACACCTTC	CASSSPGQGHGYTF
TRBV28	TRBD1	TRBJ1-5	-	TGTGCCAGCAGAGGTTCGACAGGGGATTATAATCAGCCCCAGCATTTT	CASRGSTGDYNQPQHF
TRBV5-1	TRBD1	TRBJ2-7	-	TGCGCCAGCACCCCGCAACAGGGGTCCGCCTCCTACGAGCAGTACTTC	CASTPQQGSASYEQYF
TRBV5-1	-	TRBJ2-3	-	TGCGCCAGCAGCTTGCCGACAGATACGCAGTATTTT	CASSLPTDTQYF
TRBV4-1	-	TRBJ1-1	-	TGCGCCAGCCGACAACCTAGGGGGAACACTGAAGCTTTCTTT	CASRQPRGNTEAFF
TRBV5-6	TRBD2	TRBJ2-1	few	TGTGCCAGCAGCTTGCCGGGGACTAAATACAATGAGCAGTTCTTC	CASSLPGTKYNEQFF
TRBV7-2	-	TRBJ1-1	once	TGTGCCAGCACCCGCCGGGTCAGCACTGAAGCTTTCTTT	CASTRRVSTEAFF
TRBV10-3	-	TRBJ2-7	-	TGTGCCATCAGTGAGGGGGCAGGCAGGAGCTCCTACGAGCAGTACTTC	CAISEGAGRSSYEQYF
TRBV7-3	-	TRBJ2-1	-	TGTGCCAGCAGCTTTGCGTCCAATGAGCAGTTCTTC	CASSFASNEQFF
TRBV12-3/TRBV12-4	-	TRBJ2-2	once	TGTGCCAGCATCCTGAACACCGGGGAGCTGTTTTTT	CASILNTGELFF
TRBV6-5	-	TRBJ2-7	-	TGTGCCAGCAGTTACTCGAGTCAGGAGGGCTACGAGCAGTACTTC	CASSYSSQEGYEQYF
TRBV29-1	TRBD2	TRBJ2-1	-	TGCAGCGTTGAGAGGATCGCGGGAGGGCCGGACAATGAGCAGTTCTTC	CSVERIAGGPDNEQFF
TRBV10-3	TRBD2	TRBJ2-1	-	TGTGCCATCGCCGGGACTAGCGGGAGTGGCGAGCAGTTCTTC	CAIAGTSGSGEQFF
TRBV24-1	TRBD1	TRBJ1-2	-	TGTGCCACCAGTGAACACGACAGGGCTGGCTACACCTTC	CATSEHDRAGYTF
TRBV29-1	TRBD1	TRBJ2-7	-	TGCAGCGCACAGAGACAGGGGCTAAACGAGCAGTACTTC	CSAQRQGLNEQYF
TRBV18	-	TRBJ2-2	-	TGTGCCAGCTCACCACCTGGTAACAGTCCCACCGGGGAGCTGTTTTTT	CASSPPGNSPTGELFF
TRBV10-3	-	TRBJ2-2	-	TGTGCCATCAGTGATGGGACCGCAGGGGAGCTGTTTTTT	CAISDGTAGELFF